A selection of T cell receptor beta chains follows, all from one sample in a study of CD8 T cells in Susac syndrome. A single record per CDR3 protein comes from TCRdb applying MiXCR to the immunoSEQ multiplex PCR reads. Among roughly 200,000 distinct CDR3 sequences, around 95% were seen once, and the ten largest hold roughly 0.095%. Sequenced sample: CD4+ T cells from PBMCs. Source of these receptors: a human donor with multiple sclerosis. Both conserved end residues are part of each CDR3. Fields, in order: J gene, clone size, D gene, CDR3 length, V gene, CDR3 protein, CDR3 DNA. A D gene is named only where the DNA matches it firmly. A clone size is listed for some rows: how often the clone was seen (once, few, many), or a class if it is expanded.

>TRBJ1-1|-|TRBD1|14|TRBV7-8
CASSTRTGGTEAFF
TGTGCCAGCAGCACCCGGACAGGGGGCACTGAAGCTTTCTTT
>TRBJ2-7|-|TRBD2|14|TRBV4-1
CASTPPAGGYEQYF
TGCGCCAGCACCCCCCCAGCGGGGGGTTACGAGCAGTACTTC
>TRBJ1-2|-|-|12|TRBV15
CATSRVGYGYTF
TGTGCCACCAGCAGAGTGGGGTATGGCTACACCTTC
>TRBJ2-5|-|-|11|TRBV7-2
CASSLLLTQYF
TGTGCCAGCAGCCTACTCCTAACCCAGTACTTC
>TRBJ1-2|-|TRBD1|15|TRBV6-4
CAKGTENLSSYGYTF
TGTGCCAAGGGGACAGAAAACCTTAGCTCCTATGGCTACACCTTC
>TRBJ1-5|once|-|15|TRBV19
CASSVQHYSNQPQHF
TGTGCCAGTAGTGTCCAGCACTATAGCAATCAGCCCCAGCATTTT
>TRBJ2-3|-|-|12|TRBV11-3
CASSLRPDTQYF
TGTGCCAGCAGCTTAAGGCCAGATACGCAGTATTTT
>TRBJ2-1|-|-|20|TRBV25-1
CASSARTGRATPKSYNEQFF
TGTGCCAGCAGTGCCAGGACAGGGAGGGCCACTCCAAAATCCTACAATGAGCAGTTCTTC
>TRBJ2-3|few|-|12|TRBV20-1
CSASGNTDTQYF
TGCAGTGCTAGCGGCAACACAGATACGCAGTATTTT
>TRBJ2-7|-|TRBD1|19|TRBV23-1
CASSQSRCDPDRAHYEQYF
TGCGCCAGCAGTCAATCGAGGTGTGACCCGGACAGGGCACACTACGAGCAGTACTTC
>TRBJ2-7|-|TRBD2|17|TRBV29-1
CSVGLAGGPGGSYEQYF
TGCAGCGTGGGACTAGCGGGGGGACCCGGGGGGTCCTACGAGCAGTACTTC
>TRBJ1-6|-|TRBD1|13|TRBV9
CASGDRGISPLHF
TGTGCCAGCGGGGACAGGGGGATTTCACCCCTCCACTTT
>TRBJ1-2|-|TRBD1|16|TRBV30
CAWAGGTGASNYGYTF
TGTGCCTGGGCCGGGGGGACAGGGGCATCCAACTATGGCTACACCTTC
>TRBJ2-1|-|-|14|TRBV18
CASSPSLGGNEQFF
TGTGCCAGCTCCCCCTCTCTCGGTGGCAATGAGCAGTTCTTC
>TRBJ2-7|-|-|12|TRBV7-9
CASSYPTGEQYF
TGTGCCAGCAGCTACCCCACTGGGGAGCAGTACTTC
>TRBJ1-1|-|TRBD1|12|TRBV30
CAWSPGTGTTIF
TGTGCCTGGAGCCCTGGGACAGGGACGACGATCTTT
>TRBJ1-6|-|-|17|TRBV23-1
CASSQFKESKHNSPLHF
TGCGCCAGCAGTCAATTTAAGGAGTCCAAACATAATTCACCCCTCCACTTT
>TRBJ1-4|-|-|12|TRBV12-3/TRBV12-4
CASSLTGEKLFF
TGTGCCAGCAGTTTGACGGGAGAAAAACTGTTTTTT
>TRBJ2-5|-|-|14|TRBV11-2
CASSLQGIQETQYF
TGTGCCAGCAGCTTACAAGGGATTCAAGAGACCCAGTACTTC
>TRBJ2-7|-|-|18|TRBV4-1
CASSQEGGGTAQPYEQYF
TGCGCCAGCAGCCAAGAAGGTGGTGGTACAGCCCAACCCTACGAGCAGTACTTC